This passage covers 28 T cell receptor beta chains from one sample sequenced in a study of T cell responses to AZD1222 COVID-19 vaccine. The table came from immunoSEQ multiplex PCR; TCRdb's copy has only in-frame clones and leaves some out. The sample holds approximately 140,000 clones, around 93% seen once. Sequencing used peripheral blood, obtained on day 0 of AZD1222 vaccination. The receptors here all came from an adult in good health.

This chain uses TRBV6-1 with TRBJ1-1; D remains ambiguous. The V and J ends lost 3 bases and 5 bases respectively, with 13 bases between them. The V gene's germline CDR1 is MNHNS and CDR2 SASEGT. The CDR3 covers 14 residues. CDR3 in amino acids: CASSDKAPNTEAFF. CDR3 DNA sequence: TGTGCCAGCAGTGATAAAGCTCCGAATACTGAAGCTTTCTTT.

The sample holds one count of this clone. This rearrangement joins TRBV5-6 to TRBJ2-3; 7 bases fit TRBD2. Germline lookup yields CDR1 SGHDT and CDR2 YYEEEE. This CDR3 is built from 14 residues. J gave up 2 bases and V 4 bases, and 4 bases lay outside the gene matches. In nucleotides, the CDR3 is TGTGCCAGCAGCCCCGGGACTATCACAGATACGCAGTATTTT. It is translated as CASSPGTITDTQYF. The full variable domain, completed using reference TRBV5-6 and TRBJ2-3, is DAGVTQSPTHLIKTRGQQVTLRCSPKSGHDTVSWYQQALGQGPQFIFQYYEEEERQRGNFPDRFSGHQFPNYSSELNVNALLLGDSALYLCASSPGTITDTQYFGPGTRLTVL.

The rearrangement uses TRBV7-2 and TRBJ2-1; D gene unclear. This CDR3 is built from 11 residues. V was pared by 3 bases and J by 3 bases, with 0 bases between. CDR1 SGHTA and CDR2 FQGNSA come from the germline V gene. In DNA, the CDR3 is TGTGCCAGCAGCTTCTACAATGAGCAGTTCTTC. This encodes CASSFYNEQFF.

The genes are TRBV9 and TRBJ1-1; 7 positions match TRBD1. V lost 4 bases and J lost 0; bases outside the gene matches: 12. Germline-derived CDR1 and CDR2 are SGDLS and YYNGEE. The CDR3 extends over 17 amino acids. The chain's CDR3 is CASSHNRGGQLNTEAFF. As DNA, the CDR3 is TGTGCCAGCAGCCACAATAGAGGGGGACAGTTGAACACTGAAGCTTTCTTT.

The chain carries TRBV9 and TRBJ1-4; no clear D gene. This CDR3 region has 15 residues. Deletions cut 3 bases from V and 0 bases from J, with 9 bases between. CDR1 SGDLS and CDR2 YYNGEE come from the germline V gene. The CDR3: CASSADTATNEKLFF. The CDR3 DNA reads as TGTGCCAGCAGCGCCGACACTGCAACTAATGAAAAACTGTTTTTT. Full variable domain (outside the CDR3, taken from reference TRBV9 and TRBJ1-4): DSGVTQTPKHLITATGQRVTLRCSPRSGDLSVYWYQQSLDQGLQFLIQYYNGEERAKGNILERFSAQQFPDLHSELNLSSLELGDSALYFCASSADTATNEKLFFGSGTQLSVL.

The rearrangement links TRBV30 to TRBJ2-7; tentative D call: TRBD1 (5 bases). CDR1 is GTSNPN, CDR2 SVGIG, per germline (reference sequence). This CDR3 comprises 13 residues. Trimming stripped 4 bases from V and 0 bases from J, with 10 bases between. CDR3 coding DNA: TGTGCCTGGACCAGGGATTCCTCCTACGAGCAGTACTTC. It translates to CAWTRDSSYEQYF.

V and J are TRBV4-2 and TRBJ1-1; 8 bases map to TRBD1. The CDR3 sequence is 15 residues long. V dropped 0 bases and J dropped 7; count of bases not matched to a gene: 7. CDR1 is LGHNA and CDR2 is YNFKEQ in the germline V gene. DNA for the CDR3: TGTGCCAGCAGCCAAGAGGGACAGGTCAGTAGTGAAGCTTTCTTT. Protein product: CASSQEGQVSSEAFF.

The rearrangement uses TRBV9 and TRBJ2-1, with D maybe TRBD1 (6 bases). Germline V gives CDR1 SGDLS, CDR2 YYNGEE. Trimming cost V 0 bases and J 6 bases, with 13 bases left between them. The CDR3 contains 15 residues. CDR3 DNA sequence: TGTGCCAGCAGCGTAGGAGGACAGAGTGCCAATGAGCAGTTCTTC. Translation gives CASSVGGQSANEQFF.

The J gene is TRBJ2-7, the V gene TRBV27, with 13 bases lining up with TRBD2. The junction had 9 bases not matched to a gene; V was cut back by 5 bases and J by 5 bases. Germline V gene data show CDR1 as MNHEY and CDR2 as SMNVEV (reference sequence). This CDR3 has 16 amino acids. The CDR3 region is CASSKGLAGSVDEQYF. In DNA form, the CDR3 reads TGTGCCAGCAGTAAGGGACTAGCGGGGAGTGTAGACGAGCAGTACTTC.

V is TRBV7-2 and J is TRBJ1-4; D gene unclear. V dropped 3 bases and J dropped 5 bases, with 4 bases sitting between them. The CDR3 sequence is 12 residues long. In germline, CDR1 is SGHTA, CDR2 FQGNSA. The CDR3 DNA reads as TGTGCCAGCAGCTTTACCAATGAAAAACTGTTTTTT. The encoded protein is CASSFTNEKLFF.

The chain recombines TRBV7-3 with TRBJ2-1, with TRBD2 identical over 8 bases. In germline, CDR1 is SGHTA, CDR2 FQGTGA. The CDR3 loop spans 13 amino acids. Trimming removed 5 bases from V and 7 bases from J; junction bases left unmatched: 4. CDR3 protein: CASSPAGGNEQFF. CDR3 in DNA: TGTGCCAGCAGCCCTGCGGGGGGTAATGAGCAGTTCTTC. Together with reference TRBV7-3 and TRBJ2-1, the CDR3 gives the full variable domain: GAGVSQTPSNKVTEKGKYVELRCDPISGHTALYWYRQSLGQGPEFLIYFQGTGAADDSGLPNDRFFAVRPEGSVSTLKIQRTERGDSAVYLCASSPAGGNEQFFGPGTRLTVL.

The chain carries TRBV25-1 and TRBJ1-1; no reliable D call. Germline V gene sequence: CDR1 MGHDK, CDR2 SYGVNS. V was cut by 3 bases and J by 10 bases, with 9 bases left in between. The CDR3 has 11 residues. CDR3 in DNA: TGTGCCAGCAGTGATCTTGACGCAGCTTTCTTT. Residues: CASSDLDAAFF.

The rearrangement joins TRBV19 to TRBJ2-2; 12 bases fit TRBD2. The CDR3 spans 19 residues. Trimming removed 5 bases from V and 2 bases from J; junction bases left unmatched: 12. Germline assignment: CDR1 LNHDA and CDR2 SQIVND (reference sequence). Here the CDR3 reads CASSRTSGVLFQNTGELFF. CDR3 bases: TGTGCCAGTAGTCGGACTAGCGGGGTATTGTTCCAAAACACCGGGGAGCTGTTTTTT.

This clone has only one observation. The genes are TRBV2 and TRBJ1-3; a possible D gene is TRBD1 (5 bases). Germline lookup yields CDR1 SNHLY and CDR2 FYNNEI. CDR3 length equals 16 residues. V was pared by 1 base and J by 0 bases, with 10 bases between. The chain's CDR3 is CASSEGGGSSGNTIYF. CDR3 nucleotide sequence: TGTGCCAGCAGTGAAGGTGGGGGAAGCTCTGGAAACACCATATATTTT.

J is TRBJ2-7 and V is TRBV5-4; D may be TRBD2 (6 bases). The CDR3 consists of 13 residues. V dropped 5 bases and J dropped 7 bases, with 16 bases sitting between them. The germline V gene encodes CDR1 SGHNT and CDR2 YYREEE (reference sequence). The CDR3 loop is CASSLSGDWEQYF. CDR3 nucleotides: TGTGCCAGCAGTTTGAGTGGGGACTGGGAGCAGTACTTC.

This chain links TRBV5-1 with TRBJ1-3; D possibly corresponds to TRBD1 (6 bases). Germline V gene lookup returns CDR1 SGHRS and CDR2 YFSETQ. V was clipped by 1 base and J by 2 bases, with 13 bases between them. This CDR3 is 16 amino acids long. The CDR3 nucleotides are TGCGCCAGCAGCTTGTTCCGGGGGGCGGCTGGAAACACCATATATTTT. Its translation: CASSLFRGAAGNTIYF.

The genes are TRBV7-9 and TRBJ1-1; a weak D match, TRBD1 (6 bases). Between the trimmed V and J ends, which lost 5 bases and 1 base, there was a span of 11 bases. Germline-derived CDR1 and CDR2 are SEHNR and FQNEAQ (reference sequence). The CDR3 covers 14 residues. CDR3 DNA: TGTGCCAGCAGCCGTATGACAGGGAACACTGAAGCTTTCTTT. It encodes CASSRMTGNTEAFF.

The chain couples TRBV5-5 to TRBJ2-2; 9 bases fit TRBD2. Per the germline V gene, CDR1 is SGHKS and CDR2 is YYEKEE (reference sequence). Trimming at V came to 3 bases and at J to 5 bases, leaving 5 bases not matched to a gene. The CDR3 runs 15 residues. The CDR3: CASSYSGGSTGELFF. Written as DNA, the CDR3 is TGTGCCAGCAGCTATAGCGGGGGAAGTACCGGGGAGCTGTTTTTT.

This clone was seen only a few times. V is TRBV5-1 and J is TRBJ2-7, with D perhaps being TRBD1 or TRBD2 (5 bases each). V lost 0 bases and J lost 4, with 11 bases in between. From germline, CDR1 is SGHRS and CDR2 YFSETQ. The CDR3 runs 14 residues. This CDR3 reads CASSLAGTSYEQYF. The CDR3 DNA sequence: TGCGCCAGCAGCTTGGCTGGGACGTCGTACGAGCAGTACTTC.

This clone was counted once. The chain is built from TRBV28 and TRBJ1-2; D remains unclear. Germline CDR1 and CDR2: MDHEN and SYDVKM. Trimming took 6 bases from V and 3 from J, leaving 14 bases between them. This CDR3 has 14 amino acids. For the CDR3, the DNA is TGTGCCAGCAGGGGGATCTCAAGCGACTATGGCTACACCTTC. It codes for CASRGISSDYGYTF.

V usage is TRBV11-2 and J usage is TRBJ1-6; D unclear. V lost 3 bases and J 0 bases, leaving 6 bases between the germline ends. The CDR3 runs 15 residues. Germline CDR1 SGHAT, CDR2 FQNNGV. This CDR3 reads CASSFESSYNSPLHF. In nucleotides, the CDR3 is TGTGCCAGCAGCTTTGAGAGCTCCTATAATTCACCCCTCCACTTT. Combining the CDR3 with reference TRBV11-2 and TRBJ1-6 gives the whole variable domain EAGVAQSPRYKIIEKRQSVAFWCNPISGHATLYWYQQILGQGPKLLIQFQNNGVVDDSQLPKDRFSAERLKGVDSTLKIQPAKLEDSAVYLCASSFESSYNSPLHFGNGTRLTVT.

This sequence joins TRBV7-2 and TRBJ2-2; D gene unclear. Germline lookup yields CDR1 SGHTA and CDR2 FQGNSA. The CDR3 extends over 15 amino acids. Trimming took off 0 bases at V and 0 bases at J, with 5 bases between the two ends. The CDR3 reads CASSLASTNTGELFF. The CDR3 DNA reads TGTGCCAGCAGCTTAGCTAGCACGAACACCGGGGAGCTGTTTTTT.

Sample share makes this clone medium-sized. The chain has TRBV12-3 or TRBV12-4 and TRBJ1-1, with TRBD1 identical over 7 bases. V shed 5 bases, J shed 6 bases, and the junction held 3 bases outside the gene matches. CDR3 size: 12 residues. CDR3 sequence: CASSPGGSEAFF. The CDR3 DNA is TGTGCCAGCAGTCCAGGGGGGTCTGAAGCTTTCTTT.

The V and J genes are TRBV10-3 and TRBJ1-2; weak D call: TRBD1 (5 bases). CDR1 ENHRY and CDR2 SYGVKD come from the germline V gene. The CDR3 extends over 12 amino acids. Trimming removed 10 bases at V and 5 bases at J, with 14 bases between. The CDR3 spells CASRGDSYGYTF. In nucleotides, the CDR3 is TGTGCCAGCCGGGGGGACTCGTATGGCTACACCTTC.

The chain carries TRBV20-1 and TRBJ2-7; 9 bases agree with TRBD1. The CDR3 is made up of 15 amino acids. Germline V gene data show CDR1 as DFQATT and CDR2 as SNEGSKA (reference sequence). J gave up 3 bases and V 3 bases, and 9 bases lay outside the gene matches. The CDR3 protein is CSASLPGQGHYEQYF. The CDR3 DNA is TGCAGTGCTAGTCTTCCGGGACAGGGACACTACGAGCAGTACTTC.

The chain recombines TRBV14 with TRBJ1-6, with a possible D match to TRBD1 (6 bases). This CDR3 is 14 amino acids long. CDR1 SGHDN and CDR2 FVKESK come from the germline V gene. V lost 4 bases and J 5 bases, leaving 9 bases between the germline ends. CDR3 sequence (DNA): TGTGCCAGCAGCCTTCGGGACAATAATTCACCCCTCCACTTT. As protein: CASSLRDNNSPLHF.

Written as DNA, the CDR3 is TGTGCCAGTAGGGACAGGGGGCGAGGAGAGACCCAGTACTTC. It translates to CASRDRGRGETQYF. J is TRBJ2-5 and V is TRBV19, with 11 bases fitting TRBD1. J lost 4 bases, V lost 6 bases, and 4 bases had no gene match. Germline CDR1 and CDR2: LNHDA and SQIVND (reference sequence). The CDR3 is 14 residues long.

This clone was picked up one time. The CDR3 here is CASSVEKRGGFSGELFF. The CDR3 nucleotides read TGCGCCAGCAGTGTGGAAAAGCGGGGGGGCTTTTCCGGGGAGCTGTTTTTT. This chain links TRBV10-1 with TRBJ2-2, with 10 bases matching TRBD2. The V gene end was trimmed by 4 bases and the J gene end by 6 bases; junction bases not matched to a gene: 11. The CDR3 extends over 17 amino acids. CDR1 and CDR2 (germline): WNHNN, SYGVQD (reference sequence).